Presented here are 23 T cell receptor beta chains from one specimen sequenced in a study of T cell responses to AZD1222 COVID-19 vaccine. Sequencing was performed with immunoSEQ multiplex PCR; in TCRdb, only in-frame clones are kept and a portion is missing. The sample shows about 120,000 clones, 70% to 90% of them seen only once. The specimen was peripheral blood, collected on day 0 of AZD1222 vaccination. The source of these receptors is an adult in good health.

This clone was seen only once. This chain connects TRBV30 to TRBJ1-5, with TRBD1 as a possible D gene (5 bases). V lost 4 bases to trimming and J lost 6 bases, with 13 bases between them. The CDR3 has 13 amino acids. The V gene's germline CDR1 is GTSNPN and CDR2 SVGIG (reference sequence). CDR3: CAWNGGGSQPQHF. The CDR3 nucleotides read TGTGCCTGGAACGGTGGGGGTTCTCAGCCCCAGCATTTT.

This clone was seen a few times. This rearrangement joins TRBV7-9 to TRBJ2-1; 9 bases fit TRBD2. Per the germline V gene, CDR1 is SEHNR and CDR2 is FQNEAQ (reference sequence). The trim removed 1 base at V and 4 bases at J, leaving 5 bases unmatched. The CDR3 sequence is 16 residues long. The chain's CDR3 is CASSLVGLALYNEQFF. In DNA form, the CDR3 reads TGTGCCAGCAGCTTAGTAGGACTAGCGCTTTACAATGAGCAGTTCTTC. Full variable domain (rest looked up from reference TRBV7-9 and TRBJ2-1): DTGVSQNPRHKITKRGQNVTFRCDPISEHNRLYWYRQTLGQGPEFLTYFQNEAQLEKSRLLSDRFSAERPKGSFSTLEIQRTEQGDSAMYLCASSLVGLALYNEQFFGPGTRLTVL.

The chain combines TRBV6-1 with TRBJ1-3; TRBD1 matches at 9 bases. The germline V gene has CDR1 MNHNS and CDR2 SASEGT. The CDR3 has 13 residues. V lost 5 bases to trimming and J lost 7 bases; unmatched junction nucleotides: 3. The CDR3 here is CASSPGQGNTIYF. DNA for the CDR3: TGTGCCAGCAGTCCCGGACAGGGGAACACCATATATTTT.

The chain combines TRBV3-1 (or the pseudogene TRBV3-2) with TRBJ2-1, with 9 bases matching TRBD2. The CDR3 has 14 residues. J lost 6 bases, V lost 2 bases, and 2 bases had no gene match. Per germline, CDR1 LGHDT and CDR2 YNNKEL (reference sequence). Here the CDR3 DNA reads TGTGCCAGCAGCCAACCGGGACTAGCCAATGAGCAGTTCTTC. It is translated as CASSQPGLANEQFF.

This clone has a handful of counts. V gene TRBV6-2 or TRBV6-3 combines with J gene TRBJ1-2; 9 nucleotides agree with TRBD1. Germline V gene data show CDR1 as MNHEY and CDR2 as SVGEGT. V lost 2 bases, J lost 6 bases, and 7 bases stayed unmatched. This CDR3 comprises 15 residues. CDR3 coding DNA: TGTGCCAGCAGTTACGGGACAGGGTTCTCTGATGGCTACACCTTC. Protein product: CASSYGTGFSDGYTF.

V gene TRBV27 combines with J gene TRBJ2-7, with TRBD2 matching over 11 bases. Germline V gene sequence: CDR1 MNHEY, CDR2 SMNVEV (reference sequence). V was clipped by 5 bases and J by 2 bases; unmatched bases: 11. This CDR3 has 17 amino acids. CDR3 DNA sequence: TGTGCCAGCAGTCGAAAGGGGACTAGCGGACCTACCTACGAGCAGTACTTC. Translation: CASSRKGTSGPTYEQYF.

This chain joins TRBV6-6 and TRBJ1-5; D gene uncertain. Germline CDR1 reads MNHNY; CDR2 reads SVGAGI (reference sequence). This CDR3 has 13 residues. Trimming took 9 bases from V and 5 from J, leaving 14 bases between them. CDR3 coding DNA: TGTGCCAGTGGGCGCGGCAATGATCAGCCCCAGCATTTT. Encoded protein: CASGRGNDQPQHF.

The CDR3 DNA follows: TGTGCCAGTAGCCGGAGCGACAGGGCAAGTGCAGATACGCAGTATTTT. Translated: CASSRSDRASADTQYF. The V and J genes are TRBV19 and TRBJ2-3; 7 nucleotides agree with TRBD1. The germline V gene encodes CDR1 LNHDA and CDR2 SQIVND (reference sequence). The CDR3 extends over 16 amino acids. Unmatched junction bases numbered 13, after V lost 6 bases and J lost 4 bases.

Here the CDR3 reads CASSPPRDREFCGYTF. CDR3 nucleotides: TGTGCCAGCAGCCCTCCCCGGGACAGGGAATTCTGTGGCTACACCTTC. The V and J genes are TRBV12-1 and TRBJ1-2; TRBD1, as called in the table, went unchecked against the DNA. TRBV12-1 is deemed a pseudogene. This CDR3 has 16 amino acids.

The V and J genes are TRBV7-8 and TRBJ1-1, with D perhaps TRBD1 (5 bases). The CDR3 runs to 16 residues. V gave up 1 base and J gave up 3 bases, with 15 bases separating them. From germline, CDR1 is SGHVS and CDR2 FQNEAQ. For the CDR3, the DNA is TGTGCCAGCAGCTTAGGGCATGGGGGTCGGGACACTGAAGCTTTCTTT. Translating gives CASSLGHGGRDTEAFF.

The chain combines TRBV5-4 with TRBJ2-5; D might be TRBD2 (6 bases). The V gene lost 2 bases and the J gene lost 0 bases, with 8 bases spanning the gap. CDR3 length: 14 amino acids. Germline lookup yields CDR1 SGHNT and CDR2 YYREEE (reference sequence). DNA for the CDR3: TGTGCCAGCAGCTTAAGGACTAACCAAGAGACCCAGTACTTC. Translation gives CASSLRTNQETQYF.

The chain recombines TRBV2 with TRBJ1-5; 7 bases map to TRBD1. This CDR3 has 15 amino acids. The germline V gene has CDR1 SNHLY and CDR2 FYNNEI. Losses at the gene ends were 6 bases for V and 2 bases for J; bases not matched to a gene: 7. The CDR3 DNA is TGTGCCAGCAGGGCCACAGGGGCGGGCAATCAGCCCCAGCATTTT. The encoded protein is CASRATGAGNQPQHF. The full variable domain, completed using reference TRBV2 and TRBJ1-5, is EPEVTQTPSHQVTQMGQEVILRCVPISNHLYFYWYRQILGQKVEFLVSFYNNEISEKSEIFDDQFSVERPDGSNFTLKIRSTKLEDSAMYFCASRATGAGNQPQHFGDGTRLSIL.

The chain uses TRBV19 and TRBJ2-3; the match to TRBD2 covers 7 bases. Germline trimming cut 6 bases from V and 2 bases from J; bases unmatched to any gene: 8. The CDR3 length is 15 residues. From germline, CDR1 is LNHDA and CDR2 SQIVND (reference sequence). The CDR3 loop is CASSGLADITDTQYF. The CDR3 coding sequence is TGTGCCAGTAGCGGGCTAGCGGATATCACAGATACGCAGTATTTT. Filled out from reference TRBV19 and TRBJ2-3, the complete variable domain reads DGGITQSPKYLFRKEGQNVTLSCEQNLNHDAMYWYRQDPGQGLRLIYYSQIVNDFQKGDIAEGYSVSREKKESFPLTVTSAQKNPTAFYLCASSGLADITDTQYFGPGTRLTVL.

CDR3 nucleotides: TGTGCCAGCAGTTACTCAGGGGTAAATCAGCCCCAGCATTTT. Amino acid sequence: CASSYSGVNQPQHF. The V call is TRBV6-5, the J call TRBJ1-5, with D possibly TRBD1 on 5 matching bases. Germline lookup yields CDR1 MNHEY and CDR2 SVGAGI. Trimming pared 0 bases from V and 4 bases from J, leaving 7 bases between. This CDR3 comprises 14 residues.

The count of this clone is one. The chain recombines TRBV19 with TRBJ1-6; the D gene is possibly TRBD1 (5 bases). The CDR3 has 13 residues. V shed 5 bases and J shed 7 bases, with 9 bases lying between them. Germline V gene data show CDR1 as LNHDA and CDR2 as SQIVND (reference sequence). The CDR3: CASSWGVNSPLHF. The CDR3 region has the DNA TGTGCCAGTAGTTGGGGGGTCAATTCACCCCTCCACTTT.

This sequence joins TRBV28 and TRBJ1-5, with 10 bases that match TRBD1. Per germline, CDR1 MDHEN and CDR2 SYDVKM. The junction had 5 bases not matched to a gene; V was cut back by 9 bases and J by 6 bases. This CDR3 contains 13 residues. The CDR3 spells CASGTGAVQPQHF. In DNA, the CDR3 is TGTGCCAGTGGGACAGGGGCCGTTCAGCCCCAGCATTTT. The whole variable domain, filled in from reference TRBV28 and TRBJ1-5, reads DVKVTQSSRYLVKRTGEKVFLECVQDMDHENMFWYRQDPGLGLRLIYFSYDVKMKEKGDIPEGYSVSREKKERFSLILESASTNQTSMYLCASGTGAVQPQHFGDGTRLSIL.

The chain employs TRBV7-9 and TRBJ2-7; D perhaps matches TRBD2 (6 bases). The germline gives CDR1 SEHNR, CDR2 FQNEAQ (reference sequence). V was pared by 1 base and J by 4 bases, with 8 bases between. The CDR3 covers 13 residues. This CDR3 reads CASSLVGGYEQYF. The CDR3 DNA follows: TGTGCCAGCAGCTTAGTTGGGGGGTACGAGCAGTACTTC.

The V gene is TRBV29-1, the J gene TRBJ1-2; 7 nucleotides match TRBD1. Germline CDR1 SQVTM, CDR2 ANQGSEA. The CDR3 spans 12 residues. The trim removed 3 bases at V and 7 bases at J, leaving 5 bases unmatched. CDR3 protein: CSVDRDRLGYTF. The DNA for the CDR3 is TGCAGCGTTGATAGGGACAGACTTGGCTACACCTTC.

The rearrangement uses TRBV7-2 and TRBJ2-3; 9 bases are a match to TRBD1. The CDR3 has 16 amino acids. CDR1 is SGHTA, CDR2 FQGNSA, per germline. V was clipped by 5 bases and J by 3 bases; unmatched bases: 9. CDR3 DNA: TGTGCCAGCAGCCCCACGGGGGGACAGGGAACAGATACGCAGTATTTT. It encodes CASSPTGGQGTDTQYF.

The chain carries TRBV12-5 and TRBJ1-1; D remains unclear. The ends were cut back, 1 base at V and 1 base at J, with 7 bases in the middle. The CDR3 consists of 14 residues. Germline assignment: CDR1 LGHNT and CDR2 FRNRAP. The CDR3 region has the DNA TGTGCTAGTGGTTTGGGGCTCTCGAACACTGAAGCTTTCTTT. This translates into CASGLGLSNTEAFF.

This sequence joins TRBV4-1 and TRBJ1-2; D may be TRBD1 (6 bases). The CDR3 runs to 16 residues. V shed 2 bases and J shed 0 bases, with 13 bases lying between them. CDR1 MGHRA and CDR2 YSYEKL come from the germline V gene. This CDR3 reads CASSQRGGQTNYGYTF. The DNA of the CDR3 is TGCGCCAGCAGCCAAAGAGGCGGACAGACTAACTATGGCTACACCTTC.

This rearrangement joins TRBV5-1 to TRBJ2-1; D could derive from TRBD1 or TRBD2 (5 bases each). The CDR3 is 16 residues long. CDR1 and CDR2 from the germline V gene are SGHRS and YFSETQ. Trimming cost V 0 bases and J 4 bases, with 14 bases left between them. The CDR3, as DNA: TGCGCCAGCAGCTTGGCACTCGGGACGCGTTACAATGAGCAGTTCTTC. The encoded protein is CASSLALGTRYNEQFF.

The genes are TRBV20-1 and TRBJ2-7, with D possibly being TRBD1 (6 bases). Germline V gene sequence: CDR1 DFQATT, CDR2 SNEGSKA (reference sequence). This CDR3 contains 14 residues. Trimming stripped 3 bases from V and 5 bases from J, with 17 bases between. CDR3 coding DNA: TGCAGTGCTAGTAGAACAGGGATTCCCCACGAGCAGTACTTC. This sequence encodes CSASRTGIPHEQYF.